These 28 T cell receptor beta chains were sequenced from one sample in a study of OX40 agonist ivuxolimab in advanced cancers. Profiling relied on immunoSEQ multiplex PCR, and the TCRdb table lists in-frame clones only, not all of them. Altogether 75,000 to 100,000 clones are present, around 88% being singletons, with the ten largest covering approximately 0.49%. The sample was CD4+ or CD8+ T cells sorted from blood, taken in a trial of the OX40 agonist ivuxolimab. Receptors originate from an adult with an advanced solid tumor such as melanoma, head and neck, liver or kidney cancer.

The rearrangement links TRBV2 to TRBJ2-5; D is unclear. The DNA end lines up better with TRBJ2-7; the J call may be wrong. Germline loops: CDR1 SNHLY, CDR2 FYNNEI. This CDR3 is 13 amino acids long. The chain's CDR3 is CASIRLVGYEQYF. CDR3 bases: TGTGCCAGCATACGGCTAGTGGGCTACGAGCAGTACTTC.

The CDR3 sequence is CASSPNQGGRETQYF. CDR3 coding DNA: TGTGCCAGCAGTCCGAATCAAGGAGGGCGTGAGACCCAGTACTTC. V usage is TRBV7-7 and J usage is TRBJ2-5, with a possible D match to TRBD2 (6 bases). Germline-derived CDR1 and CDR2 are SSHAT and FNYEAQ (reference sequence). The CDR3 sequence is 15 residues long. V lost 6 bases to trimming and J lost 5 bases, with 19 bases between them.

The chain has TRBV2 and TRBJ2-6, with D possibly matching TRBD2 (6 bases). CDR1 is SNHLY and CDR2 is FYNNEI in the germline V gene. V was pared by 5 bases and J by 1 base, with 15 bases between. This CDR3 comprises 17 residues. CDR3 loop: CASSLRLGGSGANVLTF. DNA of the CDR3: TGTGCCAGCAGTTTGCGCCTGGGGGGATCTGGGGCCAACGTCCTGACTTTC.

The gene calls are TRBV5-4 and TRBJ1-1; D possibly corresponds to TRBD1 (6 bases). CDR1 is SGHNT and CDR2 is YYREEE in the germline V gene (reference sequence). V was shortened by 4 bases and J by 5 bases, with 15 bases between the two germline ends. The CDR3 extends over 14 amino acids. In nucleotides, the CDR3 is TGTGCCAGCAGCCCCGAGGGGGGAAGAACTGAAGCTTTCTTT. It yields the protein CASSPEGGRTEAFF.

The V call is TRBV6-1, the J call TRBJ1-2; unclear D gene. The CDR3 contains 14 residues. CDR1 is MNHNS, CDR2 SASEGT, per germline. The V and J ends lost 2 bases and 8 bases respectively, with 15 bases between them. The DNA of the CDR3 is TGTGCCAGCAGTGAATCAAAGAGGAGGAGCGGCTACACCTTC. This encodes CASSESKRRSGYTF.

The rearrangement uses TRBV27 and TRBJ1-1, with D unclear. Germline loops: CDR1 MNHEY, CDR2 SMNVEV (reference sequence). Trimming left V 6 bases short and J 3 bases short, with 14 bases between. This CDR3 is built from 14 residues. The DNA of the CDR3 is TGTGCCAGCAGGGCGCCTAACTTGGACACTGAAGCTTTCTTT. It codes for CASRAPNLDTEAFF.

This clone was seen a single time. V gene TRBV19 combines with J gene TRBJ1-5; the D is unclear. CDR3 length: 15 amino acids. Trimming cost V 1 base and J 2 bases, with 9 bases left between them. The germline gives CDR1 LNHDA, CDR2 SQIVND (reference sequence). CDR3 in amino acids: CASSIGRSGNQPQHF. CDR3 DNA sequence: TGTGCCAGTAGTATAGGTAGGAGTGGCAATCAGCCCCAGCATTTT.

V and J are TRBV7-2 and TRBJ1-1; possible D gene TRBD1, 6 bases. CDR1 and CDR2 from the germline V gene are SGHTA and FQGNSA. CDR3 length: 14 amino acids. Trimming shortened V by 7 bases and J by 2 bases, and 14 bases separated the two germline ends. This CDR3 reads CASTRGGGNTEAFF. The DNA for the CDR3 is TGTGCCAGCACCCGCGGAGGGGGAAACACTGAAGCTTTCTTT. Using reference TRBV7-2 and TRBJ1-1 for the parts outside the CDR3, the full variable domain is GAGVSQSPSNKVTEKGKDVELRCDPISGHTALYWYRQSLGQGLEFLIYFQGNSAPDKSGLPSDRFSAERTGGSVSTLTIQRTQQEDSAVYLCASTRGGGNTEAFFGQGTRLTVV.

The genes are TRBV7-6 and TRBJ2-7; 8 bases are a match to TRBD1. The V segment lost 3 bases and the J segment 9 bases; nucleotides outside the gene matches: 7. CDR1 SGHVS and CDR2 FNYEAQ come from the germline V gene. This CDR3 has 13 residues. CDR3 amino acids: CASSLGQVYGQYF. In nucleotides, the CDR3 is TGTGCCAGCAGCTTGGGACAGGTGTATGGGCAGTACTTC.

As DNA, the CDR3 is TGTGCCAGCAGCGGGGAGCGTAGCACAGATACGCAGTATTTT. It is translated as CASSGERSTDTQYF. The chain uses TRBV5-4 and TRBJ2-3, with a possible D match to TRBD2 (5 bases). CDR3 length: 14 amino acids. V lost 4 bases to trimming and J lost 0 bases, with 9 bases between them. CDR1 is SGHNT, CDR2 YYREEE, per germline (reference sequence).

This rearrangement joins TRBV7-2 to TRBJ2-7; 8 bases map to TRBD1. V lost 9 bases to trimming and J lost 1 base; unmatched junction nucleotides: 5. This CDR3 has 13 residues. Germline-derived CDR1 and CDR2 are SGHTA and FQGNSA. CDR3 sequence: CASRQGASYEQYF. As DNA, the CDR3 is TGTGCCAGTCGTCAGGGGGCATCCTACGAGCAGTACTTC.

V is TRBV5-1 and J is TRBJ2-3; D possibly corresponds to TRBD2 (7 bases). V lost 2 bases and J 6 bases, leaving 19 bases between the germline ends. CDR3 length: 16 amino acids. Germline assignment: CDR1 SGHRS and CDR2 YFSETQ. Here the CDR3 reads CASSLNSGGARDTQYF. The CDR3 region has the DNA TGCGCCAGCAGCTTAAATAGTGGGGGGGCCAGGGATACGCAGTATTTT.

The V call is TRBV2, the J call TRBJ1-1; perhaps TRBD1 as D (5 bases). V was trimmed by 6 bases and J by 1 base, leaving 12 bases between them. There are 14 residues in the CDR3. CDR1 SNHLY and CDR2 FYNNEI come from the germline V gene. The CDR3 bases are TGTGCCAGCAGGGCTCAGGGTGAGAACACTGAAGCTTTCTTT. This sequence encodes CASRAQGENTEAFF.

The chain recombines TRBV19 with TRBJ2-5; D gene unclear. The V and J ends lost 5 bases and 3 bases respectively, with 4 bases between them. Germline V lookup: CDR1 LNHDA, CDR2 SQIVND (reference sequence). This CDR3 has 11 residues. In DNA form, the CDR3 reads TGTGCCAGTAGTGTTGAAGAGACCCAGTACTTC. This gives the protein CASSVEETQYF.

This clone occurred a few times. The CDR3 here is CASSLGQGEQPQHF. Here the CDR3 DNA reads TGTGCCAGCAGCTTAGGTCAGGGTGAACAGCCCCAGCATTTT. This chain joins TRBV7-9 and TRBJ1-5, with D perhaps TRBD1 (5 bases). Trimming took 1 base from V and 7 from J, leaving 11 bases between them. The CDR3 loop spans 14 amino acids. Germline CDR1 is SEHNR and CDR2 is FQNEAQ (reference sequence).

This chain joins TRBV5-1 and TRBJ2-2; no clear D gene. Germline V lookup: CDR1 SGHRS, CDR2 YFSETQ. The V end lost 5 bases, the J end lost 0 bases, and 8 bases lay between the germline ends. CDR3 length: 14 residues. The CDR3 sequence: CASRVVTNTGELFF. The CDR3 DNA reads as TGCGCCAGCAGGGTAGTAACGAACACCGGGGAGCTGTTTTTT.

The rearrangement links TRBV5-5 to TRBJ2-7; D remains unclear. CDR3 length: 16 amino acids. Trimming took 1 base from V and 0 from J, leaving 14 bases between them. Germline V gene sequence: CDR1 SGHKS, CDR2 YYEKEE (reference sequence). The CDR3 loop is CASSLTVAANSYEQYF. Written as DNA, the CDR3 is TGTGCCAGCAGCTTGACGGTGGCAGCCAACTCCTACGAGCAGTACTTC.

This clone was observed a few times. The chain links TRBV28 to TRBJ1-4, with TRBD1 as a possible D gene (5 bases). Deletions cut 3 bases from V and 0 bases from J, with 11 bases between. The CDR3 totals 16 residues. Per germline, CDR1 MDHEN and CDR2 SYDVKM. As DNA, the CDR3 is TGTGCCAGCAGTTTCCAGGGCGGCCCAACTAATGAAAAACTGTTTTTT. Translation gives CASSFQGGPTNEKLFF.

The genes are TRBV6-1 and TRBJ1-3; no clear D gene. V was pared by 4 bases and J by 4 bases, with 14 bases between. The CDR3 has 15 amino acids. Germline CDR1 and CDR2: MNHNS and SASEGT. CDR3 region: CASSGPAGGGNTIYF. DNA of the CDR3: TGTGCCAGCAGTGGCCCGGCAGGAGGCGGAAACACCATATATTTT.

The V gene is TRBV7-9, the J gene TRBJ2-2; 11 bases match TRBD1. V gave up 5 bases and J gave up 6 bases; unmatched junction bases: 8. Germline V CDR1 and CDR2: SEHNR, FQNEAQ (reference sequence). This CDR3 region has 16 residues. The CDR3, as DNA: TGTGCCAGCAGCGAAAGAGGGGACAGGGGGTCCGGGGAGCTGTTTTTT. Protein sequence: CASSERGDRGSGELFF.

The rearrangement joins TRBV7-8 to TRBJ2-5; TRBD2 matches 8 bases. The V gene end was trimmed by 3 bases and the J gene end by 3 bases; junction bases not matched to a gene: 12. The length of the CDR3 is 17 residues. Germline CDR1 is SGHVS and CDR2 is FQNEAQ. The CDR3 DNA is TGTGCCAGCAGCTTGGGACTTATAGCGGGGCCCGAAGAGACCCAGTACTTC. Protein: CASSLGLIAGPEETQYF. Based on the CDR3 plus reference TRBV7-8 and TRBJ2-5, the full variable domain is GAGVSQSPRYKVAKRGQDVALRCDPISGHVSLFWYQQALGQGPEFLTYFQNEAQLDKSGLPSDRFFAERPEGSVSTLKIQRTQQEDSAVYLCASSLGLIAGPEETQYFGPGTRLLVL.

The rearrangement links TRBV7-3 to TRBJ2-1; TRBD1 matches at 8 bases. V trimming: 5 bases; J trimming: 9 bases; junction bases outside the gene matches: 12. Germline V gene lookup returns CDR1 SGHTA and CDR2 FQGTGA. This CDR3 comprises 15 residues. The CDR3 sequence: CASSPIVQGAGEQFF. DNA for the CDR3: TGTGCCAGCAGCCCTATCGTCCAGGGGGCCGGTGAGCAGTTCTTC. Combining the CDR3 with reference TRBV7-3 and TRBJ2-1 gives the whole variable domain GAGVSQTPSNKVTEKGKYVELRCDPISGHTALYWYRQSLGQGPEFLIYFQGTGAADDSGLPNDRFFAVRPEGSVSTLKIQRTERGDSAVYLCASSPIVQGAGEQFFGPGTRLTVL.

This clone was detected once. This chain joins TRBV7-2 and TRBJ2-1; 7 bases are a match to TRBD2. The CDR3 loop spans 15 amino acids. The germline CDR1 and CDR2 sequences are SGHTA and FQGNSA. The trim removed 5 bases at V and 0 bases at J, leaving 4 bases unmatched. CDR3 nucleotide sequence: TGTGCCAGCAGCCGGGGGGACCGCTCCTACAATGAGCAGTTCTTC. The encoded protein is CASSRGDRSYNEQFF.

This clone showed up just once. This chain connects TRBV2 to TRBJ2-3; 10 bases line up with TRBD1. Trimming at V came to 8 bases and at J to 4 bases, leaving 9 bases not matched to a gene. CDR3 length: 15 residues. Germline V CDR1 and CDR2: SNHLY, FYNNEI. In DNA, the CDR3 is TGTGCCAGCTATTCTGGGACAGGGGACGCAGATACGCAGTATTTT. As protein: CASYSGTGDADTQYF. Full variable domain (outside the CDR3, taken from reference TRBV2 and TRBJ2-3): EPEVTQTPSHQVTQMGQEVILRCVPISNHLYFYWYRQILGQKVEFLVSFYNNEISEKSEIFDDQFSVERPDGSNFTLKIRSTKLEDSAMYFCASYSGTGDADTQYFGPGTRLTVL.

V gene TRBV19 combines with J gene TRBJ1-2; a possible D gene is TRBD1 (5 bases). Germline lookup yields CDR1 LNHDA and CDR2 SQIVND (reference sequence). The CDR3 contains 12 residues. Trimming shortened V by 6 bases and J by 4 bases, and 9 bases separated the two germline ends. The CDR3 sequence is CASSSRGYGYTF. Here the CDR3 DNA reads TGTGCCAGTAGCTCTAGGGGCTATGGCTACACCTTC. The full variable domain, with the rest looked up from reference TRBV19 and TRBJ1-2, is DGGITQSPKYLFRKEGQNVTLSCEQNLNHDAMYWYRQDPGQGLRLIYYSQIVNDFQKGDIAEGYSVSREKKESFPLTVTSAQKNPTAFYLCASSSRGYGYTFGSGTRLTVV.

This chain connects TRBV5-5 to TRBJ1-6; 7 nucleotides line up with TRBD1. The CDR3 length is 17 residues. V shed 3 bases, J shed 10 bases, and the junction held 16 bases outside the gene matches. CDR1 SGHKS and CDR2 YYEKEE come from the germline V gene (reference sequence). The CDR3 nucleotides are TGTGCCAGCAGCTCCCAGGCCCCCGACAGGGAAAGGTCACCCCTCCACTTT. Protein sequence: CASSSQAPDRERSPLHF.

The chain employs TRBV14 and TRBJ1-6; D call uncertain. Trimming cost V 8 bases and J 0 bases, with 5 bases left between them. This CDR3 is 13 amino acids long. Germline V CDR1 and CDR2: SGHDN, FVKESK. CDR3 protein: CASGVSYNSPLHF. Here the CDR3 DNA reads TGTGCCAGCGGGGTCTCCTATAATTCACCCCTCCACTTT.

This clone was detected only once. This chain connects TRBV5-1 to TRBJ2-7, with TRBD1 matching over 9 bases. Germline V gene data show CDR1 as SGHRS and CDR2 as YFSETQ. This CDR3 is 14 amino acids long. V was clipped by 4 bases and J by 5 bases; unmatched bases: 7. CDR3 DNA: TGCGCCAGCAGCCTGACAGGGGGGTCCAACGAGCAGTACTTC. As protein: CASSLTGGSNEQYF.